This T cell receptor (beta chain) was captured in a study of cytomegalovirus exposure and HLA in healthy donors. The overall study: In terms of ancestry, the Caucasian-associated cluster contained more than 65% of the approximately 420 genotyped donors.

Germline CDR1 and CDR2: SEHNR and FQNEAQ (reference sequence). The junction had 8 bases not matched to a gene; V was cut back by 5 bases and J by 5 bases. The CDR3 contains 15 residues. The PCR was carried out with 60 Vbeta primers and 13 Jbeta primers. Assay used: immunoSEQ multiplex PCR; TCRdb lists only in-frame clones, some missing. The sample yields approximately 100,000 clones, roughly 80% seen once. The rearrangement links TRBV7-9 to TRBJ2-7, with 11 positions matching TRBD1. The specimen sequenced was PBMCs. This TCR derives from a man aged 55 to 70 in good health and CMV-seronegative. The CDR3 region is CASSISGTGGHEQYF. The CDR3 DNA sequence: TGTGCCAGCAGCATCTCCGGGACAGGGGGACACGAGCAGTACTTC.